This T cell receptor (beta chain) appears in the sequencing data of a study of blood T cell repertoires in COVID-19. Study context: Some COVID-19 samples were acute and others convalescent; all came from the United States, Italy and Spain. In each case, the material was cDNA or gDNA derived from T cells, B-cell-depleted T cells, or PBMCs.

The germline V gene has CDR1 SGHRS and CDR2 YFSETQ. V lost 0 bases and J 7 bases, leaving 16 bases between the germline ends. This CDR3 is built from 16 residues. Original methodology: How many nucleated cells were present was estimated from reference gene primer amplification. TCRdb's copy holds only in-frame clones and misses some; the assay was immunoSEQ multiplex PCR. The V and J calls and clone size come from that table; D and trimming were worked out from the DNA. This sample has 210,000 or so clones, with around 88% found just once. The chain is built from TRBV5-1 and TRBJ2-2, with D perhaps TRBD2 (7 bases). The sequence was obtained from a middle-aged man with active or convalescent COVID-19. Sequencing input: peripheral blood. CDR3 in amino acids: CASSLVAGARGGELFF. CDR3 DNA sequence: TGCGCCAGCAGCTTGGTCGCGGGGGCGCGCGGCGGGGAGCTGTTTTTT.